Sequencing of this T cell receptor beta chain was carried out in a study of shared clonotypes between healthy human individuals. Overall study context: Samples came from a couple of female and a few male donors aged 18 to 49. Donors had three CD4 naive, three CD4 memory, two CD8 naive and one CD8 memory plate apiece. Study-wide results and caveats: All-four-donor shared clonotypes had higher generation probabilities than non-shared clonotypes did.

On this clone: No antigen is known for it.

Original handling: From ImmunoSEQ came sequences covering only the junction and carrying no quality scores, so filtering differed. The table came from immunoSEQ multiplex PCR; TCRdb's copy has only in-frame clones and leaves some out. V and J calls and clone size follow that table, whereas D and trimming were derived from the DNA. This sample has approximately 2,200,000 clones, with under 95% found just once. Naive CD8 cells were CD45RO-negative, positively selected for CCR7, excluding terminally differentiated effector memory CD45RA+ cells. Trimming cost V 0 bases and J 13 bases, with 18 bases left between them. In germline, CDR1 is WNHNN, CDR2 SYGVQD (reference sequence). CDR3 length: 15 amino acids.

The genes are TRBV10-1 and TRBJ2-2, with D possibly being TRBD2 (6 bases). Sequenced sample: naive CD8+ T cells from PBMCs. This sequence originates from a man younger than 35 in good health. Some clones in this sample may be carry-over from other donors' samples. The CDR3 here is CASSESSREDRRLFF. CDR3 DNA: TGCGCCAGCAGTGAGTCCTCCAGGGAGGACCGACGGCTGTTTTTT.